This T cell receptor (beta chain) appears in the sequencing data of a study of control samples from healthy donors and cancer patients. TCRdb's table, derived via immunoSEQ multiplex PCR, lists solely in-frame clones and lacks some. The top ten clones hold 22% of a sample with about 45,000 clones, around 93% of them seen once. With V trimmed by 3 bases and J by 6 bases, 5 bases remained unmatched. The CDR3 is 14 amino acids. In germline, CDR1 is SGHRS, CDR2 YFSETQ. The TCR sequence derives from a middle-aged woman with head and neck cancer. The V and J genes are TRBV5-1 and TRBJ1-5; 8 nucleotides align to TRBD1. The sample was PBMCs. The CDR3 loop is CASSSGQGGQPQHF. The CDR3 DNA is TGCGCCAGCAGCTCCGGACAGGGTGGTCAGCCCCAGCATTTT.